This passage covers 30 T cell receptor beta chains from one sample sequenced in a study of spatial heterogeneity in lung cancer. Described time point: sample taken at primary tumor resection. TCRdb analysed the 5' RACE reads with MiXCR anew, one entry per CDR3 protein. Of about 38,000 distinct CDR3 sequences listed, less than 6.5% were seen once; the top ten hold about a quarter. The sample here was PBMCs, taken at surgery. The receptors were gathered from a female donor with early-stage non-small cell lung cancer.

This clonotype has ten or more counts. The V and J genes are TRBV9 and TRBJ1-1; no definite D call. V lost 2 bases and J 3 bases, leaving 8 bases between the germline ends. Per germline, CDR1 SGDLS and CDR2 YYNGEE. CDR3 length equals 13 residues. As DNA, the CDR3 is TGTGCCAGCAGCGTGGAGGGTTACACTGAAGCTTTCTTT. Protein: CASSVEGYTEAFF.

The genes are TRBV20-1 and TRBJ1-1; 7 bases are shared with TRBD1. V dropped 1 base and J dropped 5; count of bases not matched to a gene: 4. This CDR3 comprises 13 residues. Germline-derived CDR1 and CDR2 are DFQATT and SNEGSKA (reference sequence). CDR3 DNA: TGCAGTGCTAGAGTGACAGGGAGGACTGAAGCTTTCTTT. It yields the protein CSARVTGRTEAFF.

This clonotype showed up many times. This chain connects TRBV29-1 to TRBJ2-2, with D perhaps TRBD1 (5 bases). Germline CDR1 SQVTM, CDR2 ANQGSEA. V was trimmed by 1 base and J by 4 bases, leaving 10 bases between them. CDR3 length: 14 amino acids. CDR3 region: CSVEVQGITGELFF. The CDR3 DNA follows: TGCAGCGTTGAAGTGCAGGGAATCACCGGGGAGCTGTTTTTT.

Ten or more counts support this clonotype. The chain links TRBV6-5 to TRBJ2-6, with TRBD1 as a possible D gene (5 bases). V was trimmed by 6 bases and J by 7 bases, leaving 13 bases between them. This CDR3 comprises 14 residues. CDR1 MNHEY and CDR2 SVGAGI come from the germline V gene. The CDR3 region has the DNA TGTGCCAGCAGGGAGACAGCCCGAGCCAACGTCCTGACTTTC. Residues: CASRETARANVLTF.

This clonotype was seen ten or more times. The chain links TRBV7-9 to TRBJ2-1; 10 nucleotides line up with TRBD2. V was pared by 3 bases and J by 5 bases, with 13 bases of the junction left unmatched. This CDR3 has 18 residues. Germline CDR1 and CDR2: SEHNR and FQNEAQ (reference sequence). CDR3 DNA sequence: TGTGCCAGCAGCTTGCCCCATCGGCTAGCGGGGGTAAACAATGAGCAGTTCTTC. This gives the protein CASSLPHRLAGVNNEQFF.

This clonotype was found many times. This chain joins TRBV4-3 and TRBJ2-7; D uncertain. CDR1 LGHNA and CDR2 YSLEER come from the germline V gene. The CDR3 spans 12 residues. The germline V and J ends were trimmed by 1 base and 2 bases, with 3 bases remaining between them. CDR3 nucleotide sequence: TGCGCCAGCAGCCAAGGGCCCTACGAGCAGTACTTC. Translation gives CASSQGPYEQYF.

There are a few counts of this clonotype. This chain links TRBV6-5 with TRBJ2-7; a weak D match, TRBD2 (6 bases). V dropped 0 bases and J dropped 6 bases, with 9 bases sitting between them. The CDR3 contains 13 residues. Looked up from germline, CDR1 is MNHEY and CDR2 is SVGAGI. The CDR3: CASSYSGGGEQYF. For the CDR3, the DNA is TGTGCCAGCAGTTACTCTGGGGGAGGCGAGCAGTACTTC.

This clonotype showed up just a few times. The V and J genes are TRBV20-1 and TRBJ2-7, with 8 positions matching TRBD1. Germline V gene lookup returns CDR1 DFQATT and CDR2 SNEGSKA (reference sequence). Trimming at V came to 0 bases and at J to 3 bases, leaving 4 bases not matched to a gene. This CDR3 comprises 14 residues. CDR3 nucleotide sequence: TGCAGTGCTAGAGACCCCGGGACAGGCTACGAGCAGTACTTC. It yields the protein CSARDPGTGYEQYF.

There are many counts of this clonotype. The chain joins TRBV9 to TRBJ2-5; D possibly corresponds to TRBD2 (7 bases). Trimming pared 1 base from V and 4 bases from J, leaving 17 bases between. The CDR3 extends over 16 amino acids. Germline-derived CDR1 and CDR2 are SGDLS and YYNGEE. CDR3 in DNA: TGTGCCAGCAGCGTAAAGGCGGGGGCGCGGACAGAGACCCAGTACTTC. Its protein is CASSVKAGARTETQYF.

This clonotype was seen ten or more times. The CDR3 sequence is CAWSVKETQYF. CDR3 DNA: TGTGCCTGGAGTGTTAAAGAGACCCAGTACTTC. The chain joins TRBV30 to TRBJ2-5; D gene uncertain. CDR3 length: 11 amino acids. V was clipped by 0 bases and J by 3 bases, with 2 bases between them. Germline V gives CDR1 GTSNPN, CDR2 SVGIG (reference sequence).

At least ten counts were recorded for this clonotype. The rearrangement uses TRBV28 and TRBJ2-7, with 10 bases matching TRBD1. The V gene's germline CDR1 is MDHEN and CDR2 SYDVKM. With 6 bases clipped from V and 1 base from J, the junction kept 6 bases outside the gene matches. This CDR3 has 15 residues. The CDR3 is CASRMDRGGSYEQYF. Written as DNA, the CDR3 is TGTGCCAGCAGGATGGACAGGGGGGGGTCCTACGAGCAGTACTTC.

This clonotype was found many times. The rearrangement uses TRBV12-3 or TRBV12-4 and TRBJ2-1; 9 positions match TRBD2. Losses at the gene ends were 2 bases for V and 2 bases for J; bases not matched to a gene: 4. There are 16 residues in the CDR3. CDR3 DNA: TGTGCCAGCAGTTTACATAGCGGGGGCCCCTACAATGAGCAGTTCTTC. Translating gives CASSLHSGGPYNEQFF.

In this sample, this clonotype turned up many times. This chain connects TRBV11-2 to TRBJ2-5; D is perhaps TRBD2 (5 bases). CDR1 and CDR2 (germline): SGHAT, FQNNGV. V was clipped by 0 bases and J by 6 bases, with 8 bases between them. The CDR3 sequence is 13 residues long. The CDR3: CASSLEGSQTQYF. For the CDR3, the DNA is TGTGCCAGCAGCTTAGAAGGGAGTCAGACCCAGTACTTC.

This clonotype showed up many times. The chain couples TRBV4-3 to TRBJ2-1; 10 bases line up with TRBD2. J gave up 5 bases and V 4 bases, and 2 bases lay outside the gene matches. Per the germline V gene, CDR1 is LGHNA and CDR2 is YSLEER. CDR3 size: 14 residues. CDR3 residues: CASSRTSGNNEQFF. Here the CDR3 DNA reads TGCGCCAGCAGCCGGACTAGCGGCAACAATGAGCAGTTCTTC.

This clonotype has at least ten counts. V and J are TRBV5-1 and TRBJ1-2, with a weak D call TRBD1 (6 bases). With 3 bases removed from V and 14 bases from J, the gap between germline ends came to 17 bases. CDR1 is SGHRS, CDR2 YFSETQ, per germline. The CDR3 spans 12 residues. The CDR3: CASSYPGQPGTF. CDR3 sequence (DNA): TGCGCCAGCAGCTATCCCGGACAGCCTGGAACCTTC.

This clonotype was seen repeatedly, ten times or more. CDR3 bases: TGTGCCAGCAGCACCTCGGACCGGAGCTCCTACGAGCAGTACTTC. Translating gives CASSTSDRSSYEQYF. V gene TRBV7-9 combines with J gene TRBJ2-7, with unresolved D. CDR3 length: 15 amino acids. Trimming removed 5 bases at V and 0 bases at J, with 14 bases between. The V gene's germline CDR1 is SEHNR and CDR2 FQNEAQ (reference sequence).

There are many counts of this clonotype. The chain couples TRBV3-1 to TRBJ2-5; no clear D gene. V was cut by 3 bases and J by 5 bases, with 13 bases left in between. The CDR3 spans 14 residues. The germline CDR1 and CDR2 sequences are LGHDT and YNNKEL (reference sequence). In nucleotides, the CDR3 is TGTGCCAGCAGCCAGGGGTGGACCGCGGAGACCCAGTACTTC. It specifies CASSQGWTAETQYF.

The CDR3 coding sequence is TGTGCCAGCAGCTTGCGGGGGAATAATTCACCCCTCCACTTT. Protein: CASSLRGNNSPLHF. The J gene is TRBJ1-6, the V gene TRBV5-6; TRBD1 is a possible D gene (5 bases). Germline loops: CDR1 SGHDT, CDR2 YYEEEE. V lost 1 base to trimming and J lost 5 bases, with 7 bases between them. This CDR3 spans 14 amino acids.

The rearrangement joins TRBV7-7 to TRBJ2-2, with TRBD2 as a possible D gene (6 bases). Germline loops: CDR1 SSHAT, CDR2 FNYEAQ (reference sequence). V was clipped by 4 bases and J by 7 bases, with 13 bases between them. CDR3 length equals 14 residues. For the CDR3, the DNA is TGTGCCAGCAGCTCCACGCGGGGCCTCGGGGAGCTGTTTTTT. Its protein product is CASSSTRGLGELFF.

In its sample, this clonotype was seen a few times. In DNA form, the CDR3 reads TGTGCCAGCACGGCGGGGAACTATGGCTACACCTTC. It encodes CASTAGNYGYTF. This chain joins TRBV6-1 and TRBJ1-2; D gene ambiguous. This CDR3 contains 12 residues. CDR1 MNHNS and CDR2 SASEGT come from the germline V gene. V lost 7 bases to trimming and J lost 2 bases, with 8 bases between them.

This clonotype was seen at least ten times. The chain couples TRBV24-1 to TRBJ2-7; D is uncertain. The CDR3 has 15 amino acids. Trimming shortened V by 0 bases and J by 2 bases, and 10 bases separated the two germline ends. From germline, CDR1 is KGHDR and CDR2 SFDVKD. CDR3 region: CATSDLIGYPYEQYF. For the CDR3, the DNA is TGTGCCACCAGTGATTTGATAGGGTACCCCTACGAGCAGTACTTC.

In its sample, this clonotype was seen many times. This chain links TRBV5-1 with TRBJ2-3; the match to TRBD2 covers 7 bases. Germline V gene lookup returns CDR1 SGHRS and CDR2 YFSETQ. Trimming cost V 0 bases and J 3 bases; bases outside gene matches: 1. The CDR3 contains 14 residues. The CDR3, as DNA: TGCGCCAGCAGCTTGGGCGGGGGAACAGATACGCAGTATTTT. It is translated as CASSLGGGTDTQYF.

This clonotype was observed at least ten times. The CDR3 loop is CASSTTLSDRLVQHF. The CDR3 DNA reads TGTGCCAGCAGCACTACCCTCTCGGACAGGCTGGTCCAGCATTTT. This sequence joins TRBV27 and TRBJ1-5, with 7 positions matching TRBD1. CDR3 length equals 15 residues. V was pared by 6 bases and J by 12 bases, with 17 bases of the junction left unmatched. Germline CDR1 MNHEY, CDR2 SMNVEV (reference sequence).

This clonotype showed up many times. The genes are TRBV6-1 and TRBJ2-2, with 8 bases matching TRBD2. Germline V CDR1 and CDR2: MNHNS, SASEGT. V lost 4 bases to trimming and J lost 1 base; unmatched junction nucleotides: 5. This CDR3 contains 16 residues. DNA of the CDR3: TGTGCCAGCAGTGTTGCAGCGGGGGTGAACACCGGGGAGCTGTTTTTT. This sequence encodes CASSVAAGVNTGELFF.

This clonotype has a count of ten or more. CDR3 sequence reads: CASSLQPGENEKLFF. CDR3 nucleotide sequence: TGTGCCAGCAGCTTACAGCCAGGGGAGAATGAAAAACTGTTTTTT. This chain connects TRBV7-2 to TRBJ1-4, with D perhaps matching TRBD1 (6 bases). The V gene lost 2 bases and the J gene lost 5 bases, with 12 bases spanning the gap. CDR3 size: 15 residues. From germline, CDR1 is SGHTA and CDR2 FQGNSA.

In its sample, this clonotype was seen a few times. The chain is built from TRBV29-1 and TRBJ2-2; D perhaps matches TRBD1 (6 bases). The length of the CDR3 is 13 residues. The V end lost 3 bases, the J end lost 4 bases, and 9 bases lay between the germline ends. Germline V CDR1 and CDR2: SQVTM, ANQGSEA. CDR3: CSVDRGGTGELFF. CDR3 DNA: TGCAGCGTTGACCGAGGGGGCACCGGGGAGCTGTTTTTT.

This clonotype was found a few times. J is TRBJ2-2 and V is TRBV2; 9 nucleotides align to TRBD1. Germline lookup yields CDR1 SNHLY and CDR2 FYNNEI. After removal of 6 bases from V and 4 bases from J, the junction contained 6 bases not matched to a gene. The CDR3 sequence is 15 residues long. CDR3 bases: TGTGCCAGCAGGACGACAGGGGGTAGCACCGGGGAGCTGTTTTTT. Translating gives CASRTTGGSTGELFF.

Many counts were recorded for this clonotype. The V call is TRBV20-1, the J call TRBJ2-5, with TRBD2 matching 10 bases. Unmatched junction bases numbered 8, after V lost 6 bases and J lost 1 base. Germline lookup yields CDR1 DFQATT and CDR2 SNEGSKA (reference sequence). This CDR3 region has 15 residues. CDR3 coding DNA: TGCAGTGCCGAGGCTCTAGCGGGGGCCCAAGAGACCCAGTACTTC. This translates into CSAEALAGAQETQYF.

Points on this clonotype: Relative to the germline gene, one junction end is altered; a read error may explain this. V usage is TRBV18 and J usage is TRBJ2-3; no firm D call. This CDR3 spans 12 amino acids. CDR1 and CDR2 (germline): KGHSH, LQKENI. CDR3: CANSPRTDTQYF. The CDR3 coding sequence is TGTGCCAACTCACCCCGCACAGATACGCAGTATTTT.

The chain uses TRBV20-1 and TRBJ2-1; a possible D gene is TRBD2 (6 bases). This CDR3 spans 16 amino acids. With 2 bases removed from V and 5 bases from J, the gap between germline ends came to 19 bases. Germline CDR1 and CDR2: DFQATT and SNEGSKA (reference sequence). CDR3 sequence (DNA): TGCAGTGCTAGACTTTTCGTTAGCGGCCGCAACAATGAGCAGTTCTTC. Translating gives CSARLFVSGRNNEQFF.